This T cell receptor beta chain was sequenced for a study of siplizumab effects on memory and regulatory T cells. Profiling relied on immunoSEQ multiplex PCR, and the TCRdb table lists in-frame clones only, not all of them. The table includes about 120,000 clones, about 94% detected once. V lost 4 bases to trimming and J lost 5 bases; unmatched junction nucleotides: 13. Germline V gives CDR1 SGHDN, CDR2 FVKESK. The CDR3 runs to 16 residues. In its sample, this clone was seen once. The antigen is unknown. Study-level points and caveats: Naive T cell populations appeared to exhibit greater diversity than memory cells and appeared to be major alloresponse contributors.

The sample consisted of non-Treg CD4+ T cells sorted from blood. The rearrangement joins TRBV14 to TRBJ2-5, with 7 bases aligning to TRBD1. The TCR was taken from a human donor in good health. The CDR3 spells CASSLPAVGGVETQYF. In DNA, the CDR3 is TGTGCCAGCAGCCTCCCCGCGGTAGGGGGCGTTGAGACCCAGTACTTC.